This is a list of T cell receptor beta chains from one sample in a study of blood T cell repertoires in COVID-19. The method was immunoSEQ multiplex PCR; TCRdb's version includes in-frame clones alone and lacks a portion of them. The table lists approximately 360,000 clones, around 87% of them singletons. The sequencing sample was made of PBMCs or T cells enriched from blood (not recorded which). Receptors were obtained from a man between 40 and 49 years old in a cohort exposed to, infected with or recovered from COVID-19 (not recorded which). The CDR3 runs from the conserved cysteine through the conserved F or W. A D gene is named only where the DNA matches it firmly. Size tells how often a clone was seen (once, few, many) or the class of an expanded clone, and some rows leave it out.

. | . | TRBJ1-1 | TRBV10-3 | CATAGEGGTEAFF | TGTGCCACCGCAGGGGAAGGTGGCACTGAAGCTTTCTTT
TRBD1 | . | TRBJ2-5 | TRBV19 | CASSEGAAQTQYF | TGTGCCAGTTCAGAGGGGGCGGCACAGACCCAGTACTTC
TRBD1 | . | TRBJ1-2 | TRBV9 | CASSIRTGDDYGYTF | TGTGCCAGCAGCATCCGGACAGGGGACGACTATGGCTACACCTTC
TRBD1 | . | TRBJ2-7 | TRBV14 | CASRRTGDSYEQYF | TGTGCCAGCAGGCGGACAGGGGACTCCTACGAGCAGTACTTC
TRBD2 | . | TRBJ2-3 | TRBV5-1 | CASSSSGRAYDTQYF | TGCGCCAGCAGCAGTAGCGGGAGGGCCTACGATACGCAGTATTTT
. | . | TRBJ1-1 | TRBV4-1 | CASSQDFEGSEAFF | TGCGCCAGCAGCCAAGATTTCGAGGGCTCTGAAGCTTTCTTT
. | . | TRBJ2-3 | TRBV5-1 | CASSSQRFSGTDTQYF | TGCGCCAGCAGCTCGCAAAGGTTCTCGGGTACAGATACGCAGTATTTT
. | . | TRBJ2-7 | TRBV7-2 | CASTETLYEQYF | TGTGCCAGCACCGAGACACTTTACGAGCAGTACTTC
. | . | TRBJ2-7 | TRBV20-1 | CSAPIGGSQYF | TGCAGTGCACCCATTGGGGGGTCGCAGTACTTC
. | . | TRBJ1-2 | TRBV6-5 | CASSDLGLSYGYTF | TGTGCCAGCAGCGACCTGGGACTTAGCTATGGCTACACCTTC
TRBD2 | . | TRBJ2-1 | TRBV6-6 | CASSPRHAGVAGEQFF | TGTGCCAGCAGTCCCCGCCATGCGGGAGTCGCCGGTGAGCAGTTCTTC
TRBD1 | . | TRBJ2-2 | TRBV5-1 | CASSFPGQPNTGELFF | TGCGCCAGCAGCTTTCCGGGACAGCCAAACACCGGGGAGCTGTTTTTT
. | . | TRBJ2-1 | TRBV7-7 | CASSLARQGFYNEQFF | TGTGCCAGCAGCTTAGCCCGGCAGGGCTTCTACAATGAGCAGTTCTTC
. | . | TRBJ1-2 | TRBV20-1 | CSAPDGYTF | TGCAGTGCGCCGGATGGCTACACCTTC
TRBD1 | . | TRBJ2-1 | TRBV7-3 | CASSPGTGGVDEQFF | TGTGCCAGCAGCCCCGGGACAGGGGGCGTCGATGAGCAGTTCTTC
TRBD1 | . | TRBJ2-7 | TRBV27 | CASSKGRGQTSYEQYF | TGTGCCAGCAGTAAAGGAAGGGGGCAAACGAGTTACGAGCAGTACTTC
TRBD1 | . | TRBJ2-7 | TRBV27 | CASSLFGTGGFYEQYF | TGTGCCAGCAGTTTATTCGGTACAGGGGGCTTTTACGAGCAGTACTTC
TRBD2 | . | TRBJ2-5 | TRBV30 | CAWALTSVAKETQYF | TGTGCCTGGGCCCTAACTAGCGTAGCTAAAGAGACCCAGTACTTC
TRBD1 | . | TRBJ1-4 | TRBV28 | CASSLHPGQGYEKLFF | TGTGCCAGCAGCCTTCACCCGGGACAGGGGTATGAAAAACTGTTTTTT
TRBD2 | . | TRBJ2-1 | TRBV10-1 | CASSDTSGNSYNEQFF | TGCGCCAGCAGTGACACTAGCGGGAATTCCTACAATGAGCAGTTCTTC
. | . | TRBJ1-1 | TRBV28 | CASSPSSFTEAFF | TGTGCCAGCAGTCCCTCCAGTTTCACTGAAGCTTTCTTT
TRBD2 | once | TRBJ2-1 | TRBV10-3 | CAISLAGGGNEQFF | TGTGCCATCAGTTTAGCGGGAGGAGGGAATGAGCAGTTCTTC
TRBD1 | . | TRBJ1-4 | TRBV5-5 | CASRRGTGGPNEKLFF | TGTGCCAGCAGGAGGGGGACAGGGGGACCTAATGAAAAACTGTTTTTT
. | . | TRBJ1-2 | TRBV3-1/TRBV3-2 | CASSQDGGGYTF | TGTGCCAGCAGCCAAGACGGGGGTGGCTACACCTTC
. | few | TRBJ1-1 | TRBV19 | CASSTGSAQGVRDTEAFF | TGTGCCAGTAGTACCGGGTCCGCACAGGGAGTTAGAGACACTGAAGCTTTCTTT
. | . | TRBJ2-7 | TRBV10-1 | CASSESGAYEQYF | TGCGCCAGCAGTGAGTCGGGAGCGTACGAGCAGTACTTC
. | . | TRBJ2-6 | TRBV19 | CASSRGANVLTF | TGTGCCAGTAGTCGTGGGGCCAACGTCCTGACTTTC
. | . | TRBJ1-3 | TRBV18 | CASSNTGAGNTIYF | TGTGCCAGCTCAAACACAGGCGCTGGAAACACCATATATTTT
TRBD2 | . | TRBJ2-7 | TRBV19 | CASSIYSSGSSYEQYF | TGTGCCAGTAGTATATATTCTAGCGGATCCTCCTACGAGCAGTACTTC
. | . | TRBJ1-1 | TRBV5-6 | CASSLRGGTEAFF | TGTGCCAGCAGCTTGAGGGGGGGCACTGAAGCTTTCTTT
. | . | TRBJ2-2 | TRBV7-7 | CASSLGGLDNTGELFF | TGTGCCAGCAGCTTAGGGGGACTGGATAACACCGGGGAGCTGTTTTTT
TRBD1 | few | TRBJ1-5 | TRBV28 | CASRPGGGNQPQHF | TGTGCCAGCAGGCCAGGGGGCGGCAATCAGCCCCAGCATTTT